Below, one T cell receptor beta chain is given with its context. As yet, its antigen is unknown. Profiling relied on immunoSEQ multiplex PCR, and the TCRdb table lists in-frame clones only, not all of them. This sample has under 65,000 clones, with approximately 80% found just once. The V end lost 7 bases, the J end lost 9 bases, and 19 bases lay between the germline ends. The CDR3 covers 15 residues. Germline assignment: CDR1 MNHEY and CDR2 SVGAGI. This entry belongs to a study of T cells in localized non-small cell lung cancer. Broader study findings: Uninvolved adjacent lung showed higher T cell clonality than tumor.

The sequence derives from a female donor older than 55 with stage II squamous cell lung carcinoma. Source: peripheral blood, taken before any cancer treatment. This chain uses TRBV6-5 with TRBJ1-6; no definite D call. CDR3 in DNA: TGTGCCAGCACCCGAGGTACGGAGGGAAGTTCACCCCTCCACTTT. It yields the protein CASTRGTEGSSPLHF.